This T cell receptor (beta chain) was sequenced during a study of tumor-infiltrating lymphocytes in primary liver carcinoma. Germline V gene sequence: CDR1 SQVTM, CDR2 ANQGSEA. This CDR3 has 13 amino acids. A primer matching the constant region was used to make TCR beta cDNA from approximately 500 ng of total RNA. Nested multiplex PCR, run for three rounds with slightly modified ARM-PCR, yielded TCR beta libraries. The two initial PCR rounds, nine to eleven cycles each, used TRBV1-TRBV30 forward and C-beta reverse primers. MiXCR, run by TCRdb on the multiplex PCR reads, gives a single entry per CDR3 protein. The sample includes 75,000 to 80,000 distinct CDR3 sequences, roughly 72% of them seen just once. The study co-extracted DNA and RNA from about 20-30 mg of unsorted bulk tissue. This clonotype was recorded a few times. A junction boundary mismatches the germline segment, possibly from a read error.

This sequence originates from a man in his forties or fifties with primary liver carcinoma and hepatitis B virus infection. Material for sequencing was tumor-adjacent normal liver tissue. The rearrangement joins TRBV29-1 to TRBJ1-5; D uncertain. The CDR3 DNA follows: TGCGGCGTTGTCGTACAGATCAATCAGCCCCAGCATTTT. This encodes CGVVVQINQPQHF.